This TCR beta chain was sequenced for a study of blood T cell repertoires in COVID-19. Across the whole study: The samples span acute and convalescent COVID-19 from the United States, Italy and Spain.

Germline assignment: CDR1 MNHNS and CDR2 SASEGT. The CDR3 loop spans 15 amino acids. Between the trimmed V and J ends, which lost 2 bases and 10 bases, there was a span of 20 bases. How the authors handled the data: Estimates of nucleated cell counts were drawn from the amplification of reference gene primers. Generated by immunoSEQ multiplex PCR, the TCRdb table keeps only in-frame clones and is missing some. That table gives V, J and clone size, and the DNA gave D and trimming. The data hold about 49,000 clones, with approximately 80% observed a single time. This receptor was taken from a woman in her sixties with acute or convalescent COVID-19. The rearrangement uses TRBV6-1 and TRBJ1-2; possibly TRBD1 for D (6 bases). The sample taken for sequencing was peripheral blood. CDR3 sequence reads: CASSEFVGGGGAYTF. CDR3 sequence (DNA): TGTGCCAGCAGTGAATTCGTCGGTGGTGGGGGGGCCTACACCTTC.